A single sample is the source of the 23 T cell receptor beta chains below, sequenced in a study of T cell responses to AZD1222 COVID-19 vaccine. Profiling relied on immunoSEQ multiplex PCR, and the TCRdb table lists in-frame clones only, not all of them. The table records approximately 170,000 clones, roughly nine tenths of them present only once. Sample: peripheral blood, taken on day 0 of AZD1222 vaccination. The source is an adult in good health.

The V call is TRBV9, the J call TRBJ1-6; D not resolved. CDR1 and CDR2 from the germline V gene are SGDLS and YYNGEE. V was trimmed by 7 bases and J by 6 bases, leaving 26 bases between them. The CDR3 is 18 residues long. For the CDR3, the DNA is TGTGCCAGCTCCCTCTCCCCGCCGACGGCAGGCCGTAATTCACCCCTCCACTTT. As protein: CASSLSPPTAGRNSPLHF.

V is TRBV6-2 or TRBV6-3 and J is TRBJ1-1; D is uncertain. Germline CDR1 is MNHEY and CDR2 is SVGEGT. Trimming left V 4 bases short and J 3 bases short, with 9 bases between. This CDR3 is built from 13 residues. CDR3 sequence reads: CASSSKLDTEAFF. For the CDR3, the DNA is TGTGCCAGCAGTTCGAAGCTGGACACTGAAGCTTTCTTT.

J is TRBJ2-2 and V is TRBV12-5; D is unclear. Germline-derived CDR1 and CDR2 are LGHNT and FRNRAP. This CDR3 has 14 residues. With 5 bases removed from V and 0 bases from J, the gap between germline ends came to 7 bases. The CDR3 DNA sequence: TGTGCTAGTGGTCTCAACGCGAACACCGGGGAGCTGTTTTTT. Its translation is CASGLNANTGELFF.

The rearrangement joins TRBV9 to TRBJ1-4; D possibly corresponds to TRBD1 (5 bases). Deletions cut 2 bases from V and 5 bases from J, with 10 bases between. Germline CDR1 is SGDLS and CDR2 is YYNGEE. CDR3 length equals 14 residues. CDR3 DNA sequence: TGTGCCAGCAGCGTGGGACCGGTAAATGAAAAACTGTTTTTT. This encodes CASSVGPVNEKLFF. The variable domain in full, with the rest retrieved from reference TRBV9 and TRBJ1-4, is DSGVTQTPKHLITATGQRVTLRCSPRSGDLSVYWYQQSLDQGLQFLIQYYNGEERAKGNILERFSAQQFPDLHSELNLSSLELGDSALYFCASSVGPVNEKLFFGSGTQLSVL.

V is TRBV6-5 and J is TRBJ1-1; 10 positions match TRBD1. The ends lost 5 bases at V and 4 bases at J; junction bases unmatched: 7. Per the germline V gene, CDR1 is MNHEY and CDR2 is SVGAGI. This CDR3 region has 15 residues. This CDR3 reads CASSPRWTGGTEAFF. Here the CDR3 DNA reads TGTGCCAGCAGTCCAAGATGGACAGGGGGCACTGAAGCTTTCTTT.

The gene calls are TRBV4-1 and TRBJ1-5; D may be TRBD1 (6 bases). V lost 3 bases and J lost 7, with 16 bases in between. The CDR3 has 15 amino acids. Germline CDR1 MGHRA, CDR2 YSYEKL. The CDR3 DNA sequence: TGCGCCAGCAGCCAGGACGGGGGGCTAGGGCAGCCCCAGCATTTT. Protein sequence: CASSQDGGLGQPQHF.

Here the CDR3 reads CASSLARLVTDTQYF. For the CDR3, the DNA is TGTGCCAGCAGCTTAGCCAGACTAGTAACAGATACGCAGTATTTT. The chain links TRBV7-9 to TRBJ2-3, with D maybe TRBD2 (6 bases). The V gene's germline CDR1 is SEHNR and CDR2 FQNEAQ (reference sequence). The CDR3 spans 15 residues. With 0 bases removed from V and 3 bases from J, the gap between germline ends came to 10 bases.

V gene TRBV27 combines with J gene TRBJ1-1, with no clear D. The CDR3 runs to 14 residues. Germline V gene data show CDR1 as MNHEY and CDR2 as SMNVEV (reference sequence). With 3 bases removed from V and 4 bases from J, the gap between germline ends came to 12 bases. The CDR3 region is CASSLISRSTEAFF. CDR3 DNA sequence: TGTGCCAGCAGTTTGATCTCAAGAAGCACTGAAGCTTTCTTT.

The V gene is TRBV29-1, the J gene TRBJ1-2; 8 nucleotides line up with TRBD1. CDR3 size: 13 residues. V dropped 2 bases and J dropped 4; count of bases not matched to a gene: 3. Looked up from germline, CDR1 is SQVTM and CDR2 is ANQGSEA. CDR3 bases: TGCAGCGTTGAACAGGGGGCCCCCTATGGCTACACCTTC. Translated: CSVEQGAPYGYTF.

This clone was observed once. The rearrangement uses TRBV5-1 and TRBJ2-3; a weak D match, TRBD1 (5 bases). CDR3 length: 14 residues. Germline V gene lookup returns CDR1 SGHRS and CDR2 YFSETQ. V was pared by 6 bases and J by 1 base, with 12 bases between. CDR3 sequence (DNA): TGCGCCAGCATTCAGGGCGGTGGCACAGATACGCAGTATTTT. Protein product: CASIQGGGTDTQYF.

The chain employs TRBV6-1 and TRBJ1-5; D call uncertain. This CDR3 spans 15 amino acids. V shed 1 base and J shed 1 base, with 8 bases lying between them. Germline V gives CDR1 MNHNS, CDR2 SASEGT. DNA for the CDR3: TGTGCCAGCAGTGAAGACGTGGGAAGCAATCAGCCCCAGCATTTT. This gives the protein CASSEDVGSNQPQHF.

The table lists this clone with a count of one. The chain links TRBV2 to TRBJ1-5, with a tentative D call TRBD1 (5 bases). V shed 3 bases and J shed 3 bases, with 12 bases lying between them. The CDR3 is 15 amino acids. Germline V gene sequence: CDR1 SNHLY, CDR2 FYNNEI. The CDR3 loop is CASSDKGPANQPQHF. The CDR3 DNA reads TGTGCCAGCAGTGATAAGGGACCGGCCAATCAGCCCCAGCATTTT.

The V and J genes are TRBV6-2 or TRBV6-3 and TRBJ1-3; D is ambiguous. V lost 2 bases and J 0 bases, leaving 14 bases between the germline ends. The CDR3 totals 17 residues. Germline V lookup: CDR1 MNHEY, CDR2 SVGEGT. This chain's CDR3 is CASSYPIHSSSGNTIYF. CDR3 nucleotide sequence: TGTGCCAGCAGTTACCCCATCCACAGCTCCTCTGGAAACACCATATATTTT.

The chain is built from TRBV3-1 (or the pseudogene TRBV3-2) and TRBJ2-4; D is perhaps TRBD1 or TRBD2 (7 bases each). The CDR3 spans 13 residues. V was pared by 6 bases and J by 7 bases, with 13 bases between. The germline V gene encodes CDR1 LGHDT and CDR2 YNNKEL (reference sequence). The CDR3 bases are TGTGCCAGCAGTCGACAGGGAGGGAACATTCAGTACTTC. This translates into CASSRQGGNIQYF.

The gene calls are TRBV6-4 and TRBJ1-2; D is perhaps TRBD1 (5 bases). The V end lost 0 bases, the J end lost 3 bases, and 14 bases lay between the germline ends. CDR3 size: 16 residues. Per the germline V gene, CDR1 is MRHNA and CDR2 is SNTAGT. This CDR3 reads CASSDSKRGADYGYTF. CDR3 DNA: TGTGCCAGCAGTGACTCGAAGAGGGGCGCGGACTATGGCTACACCTTC.

This clone was observed a single time. The rearrangement uses TRBV24-1 and TRBJ2-1; D is unclear. The CDR3 runs to 13 residues. V lost 2 bases and J lost 5, with 6 bases in between. Germline CDR1 KGHDR, CDR2 SFDVKD. The CDR3 here is CATSDSDDNEQFF. In DNA, the CDR3 is TGTGCCACCAGTGATTCAGATGACAATGAGCAGTTCTTC.

The V gene is TRBV3-1 (or the pseudogene TRBV3-2), the J gene TRBJ1-5; D is undetermined. Germline V CDR1 and CDR2: LGHDT, YNNKEL (reference sequence). This CDR3 has 14 residues. V lost 2 bases, J lost 6 bases, and 11 bases lay in between. The CDR3 DNA sequence: TGTGCCAGCAGCCAAAAGGGCCCGGGTCAGCCCCAGCATTTT. Translated, it gives CASSQKGPGQPQHF.

This sequence joins TRBV13 and TRBJ2-3; D is undetermined. The V end lost 2 bases, the J end lost 4 bases, and 1 base lay between the germline ends. CDR1 and CDR2 (germline): PRHDT, FYEKMQ (reference sequence). The CDR3 consists of 11 residues. CDR3 nucleotide sequence: TGTGCCAGCAGCTTATCAGATACGCAGTATTTT. Protein: CASSLSDTQYF.

The chain joins TRBV5-1 to TRBJ1-4; 7 bases align to TRBD1. The CDR3 covers 13 residues. V shed 4 bases and J 8 bases; nucleotides not matched to a gene: 5. Germline loops: CDR1 SGHRS, CDR2 YFSETQ. CDR3 residues: CASSAQGREKLFF. DNA for the CDR3: TGCGCCAGCAGCGCACAGGGGAGAGAAAAACTGTTTTTT.

This clone occurred once. This sequence joins TRBV11-2 and TRBJ2-7; possibly TRBD1 or TRBD2 for D (6 bases each). The CDR3 runs to 16 residues. The V and J ends lost 2 bases and 2 bases respectively, with 16 bases between them. Germline CDR1 SGHAT, CDR2 FQNNGV. The chain's CDR3 is CASSLNKGGRPYEQYF. The CDR3 DNA reads TGTGCCAGCAGCTTAAATAAGGGGGGCAGACCCTACGAGCAGTACTTC.

For this clone: At one of its ends the junction is not consistent with the germline gene, which may arise from a read error. CDR3: CASSPGLVYTEQFF. In DNA, the CDR3 is TGTGCCAGCAGCCCGGGACTAGTGTACACTGAGCAGTTCTTC. The gene calls are TRBV7-9 and TRBJ2-1; 8 positions match TRBD2. From germline, CDR1 is SEHNR and CDR2 FQNEAQ (reference sequence). The CDR3 totals 14 residues.

The chain carries TRBV4-1 and TRBJ1-4; the match to TRBD1 covers 8 bases. This CDR3 is built from 17 residues. Germline V CDR1 and CDR2: MGHRA, YSYEKL. Germline trimming cut 2 bases from V and 3 bases from J; bases unmatched to any gene: 8. The CDR3, as DNA: TGCGCCAGCAGCCAATTGCCCAGGGGGCTAGCTAATGAAAAACTGTTTTTT. It specifies CASSQLPRGLANEKLFF.

The chain links TRBV20-1 to TRBJ2-1; TRBD2 matches at 11 bases. The trim removed 3 bases at V and 4 bases at J, leaving 11 bases unmatched. Germline CDR1 reads DFQATT; CDR2 reads SNEGSKA (reference sequence). The CDR3 covers 17 residues. CDR3: CSASILAGARVYNEQFF. CDR3 coding DNA: TGCAGTGCTAGTATACTAGCGGGGGCCAGAGTATACAATGAGCAGTTCTTC.